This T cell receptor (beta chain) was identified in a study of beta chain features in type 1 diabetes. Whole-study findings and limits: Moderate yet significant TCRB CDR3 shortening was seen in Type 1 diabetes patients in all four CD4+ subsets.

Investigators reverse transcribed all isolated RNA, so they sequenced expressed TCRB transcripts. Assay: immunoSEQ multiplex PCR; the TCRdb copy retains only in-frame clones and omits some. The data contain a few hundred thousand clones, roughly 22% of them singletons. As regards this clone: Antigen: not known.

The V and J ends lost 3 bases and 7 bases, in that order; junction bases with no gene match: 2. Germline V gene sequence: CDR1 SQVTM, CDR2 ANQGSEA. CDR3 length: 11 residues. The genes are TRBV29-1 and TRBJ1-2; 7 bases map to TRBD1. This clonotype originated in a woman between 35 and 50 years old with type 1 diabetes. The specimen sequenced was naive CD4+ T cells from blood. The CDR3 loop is CSVDRQGGYTF. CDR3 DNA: TGCAGCGTTGACCGACAGGGTGGCTACACCTTC.